This is a list of T cell receptor beta chains from one sample in a study of blood T cells in healthy people across ages. From the 5' RACE reads, TCRdb called clonotypes with MiXCR, one entry per CDR3 protein. The sample shows roughly 650,000 distinct CDR3 sequences, around 32% of them seen only once. Sequencing used blood. These receptors all come from an elderly woman in good health. CDR3s include the opening cysteine and the closing phenylalanine or tryptophan. The D gene is left open where the match is weak. Not all rows give a size; the values are once, few, many and, for expanded clones, a class.

- | TRBJ1-4 | 15 | TRBV5-1 | - | CASSGLGKTGEKLFF | TGCGCCAGCAGTGGCCTGGGGAAGACGGGGGAAAAACTGTTTTTT
- | TRBJ2-2 | 14 | TRBV12-3/TRBV12-4 | - | CASSSSTRTGELFF | TGTGCCAGCAGCTCATCGACCCGCACCGGGGAGCTGTTTTTT
- | TRBJ2-7 | 15 | TRBV12-3/TRBV12-4 | many | CASSPRTQASYEQYF | TGTGCCAGCAGTCCCCGGACCCAAGCCAGCTACGAGCAGTACTTC
TRBD2 | TRBJ2-1 | 15 | TRBV10-3 | many | CAISLLAGSYNEQFF | TGTGCCATCAGTTTACTAGCGGGGAGTTACAATGAGCAGTTCTTC
- | TRBJ2-1 | 15 | TRBV20-1 | - | CSAAQTPRSYNEQFF | TGCAGTGCTGCCCAGACTCCACGCTCCTACAATGAGCAGTTCTTC
- | TRBJ1-1 | 14 | TRBV7-3 | - | CASSFRVLGTEAFF | TGTGCCAGCAGCTTCAGGGTTCTTGGCACTGAAGCTTTCTTT
TRBD1 | TRBJ1-1 | 16 | TRBV18 | - | CASSPTRQGADPEAFF | TGTGCCAGCTCACCTACTCGACAGGGGGCGGACCCTGAAGCTTTCTTT
- | TRBJ2-7 | 15 | TRBV5-1 | many | CASSLRQGFSYEQYF | TGCGCCAGCAGCTTGCGGCAGGGTTTCTCCTACGAGCAGTACTTC
- | TRBJ1-1 | 15 | TRBV4-2 | few | CASSQDFRVNTEAFF | TGTGCCAGCAGCCAAGATTTTAGAGTGAACACTGAAGCTTTCTTT
- | TRBJ1-2 | 16 | TRBV7-2 | - | CASSLGSAGFGYGYTF | TGTGCCAGCAGCTTAGGTAGCGCAGGGTTCGGCTATGGCTACACCTTC
TRBD1 | TRBJ2-5 | 15 | TRBV4-1 | many | CASSRTPGTEETQYF | TGCGCCAGCAGCCGCACCCCCGGGACAGAAGAGACCCAGTACTTC